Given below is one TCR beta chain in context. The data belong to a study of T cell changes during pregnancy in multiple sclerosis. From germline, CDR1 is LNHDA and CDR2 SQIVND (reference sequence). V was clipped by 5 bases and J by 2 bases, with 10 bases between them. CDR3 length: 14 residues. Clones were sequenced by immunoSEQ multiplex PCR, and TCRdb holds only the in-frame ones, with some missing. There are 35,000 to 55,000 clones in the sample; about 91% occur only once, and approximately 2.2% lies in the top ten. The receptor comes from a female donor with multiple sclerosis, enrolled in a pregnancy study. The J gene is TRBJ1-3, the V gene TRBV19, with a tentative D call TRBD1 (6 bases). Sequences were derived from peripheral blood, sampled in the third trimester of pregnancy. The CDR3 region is CASSPRTAGNTIYF. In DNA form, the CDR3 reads TGTGCCAGTAGTCCCCGGACAGCTGGAAACACCATATATTTT.